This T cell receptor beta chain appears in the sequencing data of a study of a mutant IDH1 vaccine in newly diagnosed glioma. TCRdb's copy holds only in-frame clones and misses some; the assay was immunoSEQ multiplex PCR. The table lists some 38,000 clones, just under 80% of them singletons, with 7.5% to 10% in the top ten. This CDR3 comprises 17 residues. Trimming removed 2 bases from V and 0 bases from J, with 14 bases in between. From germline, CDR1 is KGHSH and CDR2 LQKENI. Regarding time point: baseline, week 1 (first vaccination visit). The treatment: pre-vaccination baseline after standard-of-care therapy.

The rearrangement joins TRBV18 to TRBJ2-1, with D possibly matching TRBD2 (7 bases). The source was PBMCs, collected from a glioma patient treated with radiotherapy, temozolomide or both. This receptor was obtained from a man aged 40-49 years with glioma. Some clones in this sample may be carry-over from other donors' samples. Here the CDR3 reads CASSPTGGGFSYNEQFF. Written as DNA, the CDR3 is TGTGCCAGCTCACCAACGGGCGGGGGCTTCTCCTACAATGAGCAGTTCTTC.